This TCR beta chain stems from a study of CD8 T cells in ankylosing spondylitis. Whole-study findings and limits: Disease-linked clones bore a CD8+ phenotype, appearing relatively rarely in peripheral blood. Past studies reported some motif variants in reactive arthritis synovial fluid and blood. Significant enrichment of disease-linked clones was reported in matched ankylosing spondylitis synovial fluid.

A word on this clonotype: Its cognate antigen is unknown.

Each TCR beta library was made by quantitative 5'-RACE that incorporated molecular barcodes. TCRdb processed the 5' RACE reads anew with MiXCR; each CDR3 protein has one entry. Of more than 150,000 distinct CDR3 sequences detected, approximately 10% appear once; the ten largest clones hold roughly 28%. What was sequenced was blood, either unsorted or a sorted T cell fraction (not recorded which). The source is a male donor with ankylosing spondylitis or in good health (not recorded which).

CDR3 residues: CASSGREAFF. The DNA of the CDR3 is TGTGCCAGTTCAGGGAGAGAAGCTTTCTTT. The genes are TRBV19 and TRBJ1-1; TRBD1 is a possible D gene (5 bases). CDR3 length: 10 amino acids. The V and J ends lost 8 bases and 8 bases respectively, with 9 bases between them. The germline CDR1 and CDR2 sequences are LNHDA and SQIVND (reference sequence).